The source of this T cell receptor (beta chain) is a study of cytomegalovirus exposure and HLA in healthy donors. This PCR relied on a set of 60 Vbeta primers and 13 Jbeta primers. Sequenced by immunoSEQ multiplex PCR; TCRdb stores in-frame clones only, minus some. The sample lists about 170,000 clones; roughly 80% were seen once. Germline lookup yields CDR1 SGHAT and CDR2 FQNNGV. Trimming at V came to 5 bases and at J to 8 bases, leaving 7 bases not matched to a gene. The CDR3 runs to 13 residues. The chain carries TRBV11-2 and TRBJ1-2; 8 bases are a match to TRBD1. Sample: PBMCs. This TCR was sampled from a male donor in good health and CMV-seronegative. The CDR3 DNA reads TGTGCCAGCAGCCCGGACAGGGCGCTAGGCTACACCTTC. Translating gives CASSPDRALGYTF.